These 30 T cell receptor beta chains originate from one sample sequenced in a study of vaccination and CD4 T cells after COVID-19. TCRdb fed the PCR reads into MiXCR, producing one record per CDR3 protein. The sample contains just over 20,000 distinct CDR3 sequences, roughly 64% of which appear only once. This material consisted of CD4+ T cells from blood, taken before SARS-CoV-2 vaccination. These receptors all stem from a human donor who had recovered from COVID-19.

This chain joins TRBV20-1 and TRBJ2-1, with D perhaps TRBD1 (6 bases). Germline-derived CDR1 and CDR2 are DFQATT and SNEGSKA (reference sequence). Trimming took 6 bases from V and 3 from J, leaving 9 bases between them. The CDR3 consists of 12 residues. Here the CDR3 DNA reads TGCAGTGCCCTGGACAGCTACAATGAGCAGTTCTTC. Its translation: CSALDSYNEQFF.

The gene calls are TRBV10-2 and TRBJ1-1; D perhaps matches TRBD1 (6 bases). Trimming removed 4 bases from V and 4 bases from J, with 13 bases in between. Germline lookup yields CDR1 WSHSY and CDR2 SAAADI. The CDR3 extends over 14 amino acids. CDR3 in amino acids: CASSAFGGLTEAFF. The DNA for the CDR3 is TGCGCCAGCAGTGCCTTTGGGGGGCTCACTGAAGCTTTCTTT.

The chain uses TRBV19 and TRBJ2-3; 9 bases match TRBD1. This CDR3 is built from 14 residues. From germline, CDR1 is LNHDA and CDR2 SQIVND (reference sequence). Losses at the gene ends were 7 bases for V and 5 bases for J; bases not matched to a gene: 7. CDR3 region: CASTPGQGLDTQYF. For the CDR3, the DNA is TGTGCCAGTACCCCGGGACAGGGCTTAGATACGCAGTATTTT.

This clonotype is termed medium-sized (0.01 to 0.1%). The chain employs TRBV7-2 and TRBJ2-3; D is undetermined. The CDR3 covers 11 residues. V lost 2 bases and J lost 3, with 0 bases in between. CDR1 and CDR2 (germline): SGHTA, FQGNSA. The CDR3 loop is CASSLTDTQYF. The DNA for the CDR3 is TGTGCCAGCAGCTTAACAGATACGCAGTATTTT.

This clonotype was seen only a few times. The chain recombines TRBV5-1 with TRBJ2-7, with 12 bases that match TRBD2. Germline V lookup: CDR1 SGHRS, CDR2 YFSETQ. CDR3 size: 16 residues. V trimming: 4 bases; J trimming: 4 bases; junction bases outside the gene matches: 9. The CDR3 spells CASSSWTSGIKYEQYF. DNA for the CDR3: TGCGCCAGCAGCAGCTGGACTAGCGGGATTAAGTACGAGCAGTACTTC.

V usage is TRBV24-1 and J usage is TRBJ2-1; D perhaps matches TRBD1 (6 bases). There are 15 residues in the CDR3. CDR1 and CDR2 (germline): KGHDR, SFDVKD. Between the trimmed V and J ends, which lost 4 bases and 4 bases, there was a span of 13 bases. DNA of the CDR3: TGTGCCACCAGTGAAAGGGACAACCTTTACAATGAGCAGTTCTTC. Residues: CATSERDNLYNEQFF.

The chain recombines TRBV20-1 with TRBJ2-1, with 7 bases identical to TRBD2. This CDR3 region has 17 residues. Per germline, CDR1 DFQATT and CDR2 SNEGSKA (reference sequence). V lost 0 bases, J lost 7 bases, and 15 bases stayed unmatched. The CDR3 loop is CSARDVSGLAGDNEQFF. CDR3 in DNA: TGCAGTGCTAGAGATGTATCGGGACTGGCGGGAGATAATGAGCAGTTCTTC.

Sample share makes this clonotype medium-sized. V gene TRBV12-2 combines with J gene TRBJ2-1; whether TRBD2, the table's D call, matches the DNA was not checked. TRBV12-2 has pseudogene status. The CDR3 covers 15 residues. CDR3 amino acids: CASRVRGPRYNEQFF. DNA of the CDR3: TGTGCAAGTCGCGTTCGTGGGCCGCGTTACAATGAGCAGTTCTTC.

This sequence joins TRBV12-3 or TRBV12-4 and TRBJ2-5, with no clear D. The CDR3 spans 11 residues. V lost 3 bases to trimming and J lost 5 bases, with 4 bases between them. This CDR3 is CASSFGETQYF. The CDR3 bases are TGTGCCAGCAGTTTTGGGGAGACCCAGTACTTC.

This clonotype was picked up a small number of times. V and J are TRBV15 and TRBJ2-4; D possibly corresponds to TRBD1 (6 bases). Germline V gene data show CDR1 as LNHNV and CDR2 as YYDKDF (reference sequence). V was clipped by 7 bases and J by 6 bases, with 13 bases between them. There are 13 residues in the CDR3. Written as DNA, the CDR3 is TGTGCCACCACCCAGGGGTTTGGAAACATTCAGTACTTC. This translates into CATTQGFGNIQYF.

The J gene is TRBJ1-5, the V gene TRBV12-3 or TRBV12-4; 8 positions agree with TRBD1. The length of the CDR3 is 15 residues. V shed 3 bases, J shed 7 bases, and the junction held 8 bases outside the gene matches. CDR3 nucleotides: TGTGCCAGCAGTTTGTACGACAGGGGACTGCAGCCCCAGCATTTT. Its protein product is CASSLYDRGLQPQHF.

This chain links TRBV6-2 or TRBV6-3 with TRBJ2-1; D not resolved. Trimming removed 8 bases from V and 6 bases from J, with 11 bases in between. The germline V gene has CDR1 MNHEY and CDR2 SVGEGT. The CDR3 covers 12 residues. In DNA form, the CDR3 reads TGTGCCAGCGAAGGACGGACCAATGAGCAGTTCTTC. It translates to CASEGRTNEQFF.

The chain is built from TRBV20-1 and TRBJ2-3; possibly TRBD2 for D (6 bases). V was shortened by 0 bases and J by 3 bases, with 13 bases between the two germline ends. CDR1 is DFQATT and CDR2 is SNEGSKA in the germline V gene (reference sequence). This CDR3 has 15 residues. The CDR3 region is CSARDPAGSTDTQYF. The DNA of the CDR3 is TGCAGTGCTAGAGATCCCGCGGGAAGTACAGATACGCAGTATTTT.

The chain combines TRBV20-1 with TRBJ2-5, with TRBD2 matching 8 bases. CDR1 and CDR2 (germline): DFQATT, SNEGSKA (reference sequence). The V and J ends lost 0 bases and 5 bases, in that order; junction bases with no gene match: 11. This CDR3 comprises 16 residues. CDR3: CSARDLGASGSETQYF. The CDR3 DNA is TGCAGTGCTAGAGATTTGGGAGCCAGCGGGAGTGAGACCCAGTACTTC.

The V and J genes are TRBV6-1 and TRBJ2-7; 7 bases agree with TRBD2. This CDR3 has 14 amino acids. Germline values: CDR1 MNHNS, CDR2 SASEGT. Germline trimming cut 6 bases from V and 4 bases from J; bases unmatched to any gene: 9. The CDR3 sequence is CASRVSGTMYEQYF. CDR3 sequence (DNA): TGTGCCAGCAGGGTAAGCGGGACGATGTACGAGCAGTACTTC.

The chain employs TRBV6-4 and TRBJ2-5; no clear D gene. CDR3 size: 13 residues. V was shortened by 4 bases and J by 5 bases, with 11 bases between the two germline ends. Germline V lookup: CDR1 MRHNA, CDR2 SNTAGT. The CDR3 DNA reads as TGTGCCAGCAGTGCCTATAAAGGGGAGACCCAGTACTTC. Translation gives CASSAYKGETQYF.

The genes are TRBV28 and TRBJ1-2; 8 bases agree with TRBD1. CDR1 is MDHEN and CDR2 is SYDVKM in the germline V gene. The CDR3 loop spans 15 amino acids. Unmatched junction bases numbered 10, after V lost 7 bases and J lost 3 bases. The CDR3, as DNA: TGTGCCAGCATGGACCCCGGGACAGGAGACTATGGCTACACCTTC. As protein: CASMDPGTGDYGYTF.

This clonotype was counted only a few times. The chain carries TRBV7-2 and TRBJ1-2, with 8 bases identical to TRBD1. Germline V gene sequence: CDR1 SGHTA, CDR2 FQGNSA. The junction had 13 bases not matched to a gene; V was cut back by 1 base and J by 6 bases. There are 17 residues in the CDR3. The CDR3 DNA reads TGTGCCAGCAGCTTAGGGACAGGGAAGTCGCCGGGGGATGGCTACACCTTC. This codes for CASSLGTGKSPGDGYTF.

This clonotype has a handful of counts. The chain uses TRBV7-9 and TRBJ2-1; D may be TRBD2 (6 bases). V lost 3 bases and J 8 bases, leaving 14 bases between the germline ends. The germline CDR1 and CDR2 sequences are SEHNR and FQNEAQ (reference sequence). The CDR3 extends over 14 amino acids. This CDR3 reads CASSFYSGEDEQFF. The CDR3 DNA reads TGTGCCAGCAGCTTTTATTCGGGAGAGGATGAGCAGTTCTTC.

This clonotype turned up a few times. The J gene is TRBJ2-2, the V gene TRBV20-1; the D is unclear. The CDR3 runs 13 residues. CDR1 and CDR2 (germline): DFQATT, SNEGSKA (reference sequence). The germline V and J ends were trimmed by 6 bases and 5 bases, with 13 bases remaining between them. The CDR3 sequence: CSAYIQGTGELFF. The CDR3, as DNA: TGCAGTGCCTACATTCAAGGTACCGGGGAGCTGTTTTTT.

For the CDR3, the DNA is TGTGCCAGCAGCCCTACAGGAGGATCACCCCTCCACTTT. As protein: CASSPTGGSPLHF. J is TRBJ1-6 and V is TRBV14, with D possibly being TRBD1 (5 bases). CDR3 length: 13 amino acids. Looked up from germline, CDR1 is SGHDN and CDR2 is FVKESK. V shed 4 bases and J shed 10 bases, with 11 bases lying between them.

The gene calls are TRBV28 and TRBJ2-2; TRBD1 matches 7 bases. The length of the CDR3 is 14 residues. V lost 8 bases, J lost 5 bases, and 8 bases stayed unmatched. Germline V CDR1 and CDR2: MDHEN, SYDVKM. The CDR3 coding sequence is TGTGCCAGCCTTGACAGGGTTCAGACCGGGGAGCTGTTTTTT. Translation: CASLDRVQTGELFF. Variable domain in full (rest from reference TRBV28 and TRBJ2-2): DVKVTQSSRYLVKRTGEKVFLECVQDMDHENMFWYRQDPGLGLRLIYFSYDVKMKEKGDIPEGYSVSREKKERFSLILESASTNQTSMYLCASLDRVQTGELFFGEGSRLTVL.

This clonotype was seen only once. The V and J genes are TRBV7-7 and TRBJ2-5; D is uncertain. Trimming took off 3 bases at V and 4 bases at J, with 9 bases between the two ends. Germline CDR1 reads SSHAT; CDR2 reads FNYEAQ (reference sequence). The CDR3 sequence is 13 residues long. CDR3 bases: TGTGCCAGCAGCTTTAGAAGGCTAGAGACCCAGTACTTC. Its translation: CASSFRRLETQYF.

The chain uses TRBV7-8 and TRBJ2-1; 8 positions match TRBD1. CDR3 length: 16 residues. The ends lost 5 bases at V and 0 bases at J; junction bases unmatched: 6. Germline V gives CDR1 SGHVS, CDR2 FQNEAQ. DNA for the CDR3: TGTGCCAGCAGCCTGACAGGGGCCAACTCCTACAATGAGCAGTTCTTC. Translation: CASSLTGANSYNEQFF.

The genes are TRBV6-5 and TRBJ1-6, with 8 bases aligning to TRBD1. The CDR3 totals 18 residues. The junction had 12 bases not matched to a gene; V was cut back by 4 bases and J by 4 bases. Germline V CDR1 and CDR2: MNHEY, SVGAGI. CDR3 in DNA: TGTGCCAGCAGTTCCGACCTCAGGGGGCCCTATTATAATTCACCCCTCCACTTT. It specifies CASSSDLRGPYYNSPLHF.

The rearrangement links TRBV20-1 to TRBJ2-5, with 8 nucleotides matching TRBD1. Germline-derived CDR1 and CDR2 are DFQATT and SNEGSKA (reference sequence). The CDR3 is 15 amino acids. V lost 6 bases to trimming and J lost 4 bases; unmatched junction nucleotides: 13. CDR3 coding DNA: TGCAGTGCCAATCCCGGACAGGGATGGCGAGAGACCCAGTACTTC. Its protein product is CSANPGQGWRETQYF.

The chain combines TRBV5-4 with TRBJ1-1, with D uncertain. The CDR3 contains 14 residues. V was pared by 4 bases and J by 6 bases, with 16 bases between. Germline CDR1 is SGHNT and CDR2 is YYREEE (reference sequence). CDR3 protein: CASSPRSGLAEAFF. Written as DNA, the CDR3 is TGTGCCAGCAGCCCGAGGTCCGGGTTGGCTGAAGCTTTCTTT.

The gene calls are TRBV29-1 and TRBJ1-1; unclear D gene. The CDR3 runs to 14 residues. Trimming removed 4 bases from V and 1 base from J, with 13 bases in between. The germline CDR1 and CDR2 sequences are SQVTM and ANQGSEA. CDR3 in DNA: TGCAGCGTTGCTGGAGGAACCTCGAACACTGAAGCTTTCTTT. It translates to CSVAGGTSNTEAFF. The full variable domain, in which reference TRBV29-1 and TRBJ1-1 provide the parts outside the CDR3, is SAVISQKPSRDICQRGTSLTIQCQVDSQVTMMFWYRQQPGQSLTLIATANQGSEATYESGFVIDKFPISRPNLTFSTLTVSNMSPEDSSIYLCSVAGGTSNTEAFFGQGTRLTVV.

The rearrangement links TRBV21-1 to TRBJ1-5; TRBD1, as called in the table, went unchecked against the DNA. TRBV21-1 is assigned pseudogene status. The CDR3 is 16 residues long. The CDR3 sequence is CATGITGEKSNQPQHF. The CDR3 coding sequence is TGTGCCACCGGGATCACAGGGGAGAAGAGCAATCAGCCCCAGCATTTT.

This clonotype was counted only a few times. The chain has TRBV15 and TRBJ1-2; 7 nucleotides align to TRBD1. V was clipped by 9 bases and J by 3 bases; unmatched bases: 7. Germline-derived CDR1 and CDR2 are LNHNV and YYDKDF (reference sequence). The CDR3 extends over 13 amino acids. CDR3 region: CATGQAQDYGYTF. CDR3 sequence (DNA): TGTGCCACTGGACAGGCCCAGGACTATGGCTACACCTTC.